The 9 T cell receptor beta chains listed next were all sequenced from one sample in a study of cytomegalovirus exposure and HLA in healthy donors (dated by TCRdb to about 2017). The library was produced with the immunoSEQ multiplex PCR assay. The multiplex PCR relied on a mix of 60 forward primers for TCR Vbeta segments and 13 reverse primers for TCR Jbeta segments. TCRdb carries this immuneACCESS record with in-frame sequences only. Its versions omit some clonotypes, under half of them owing to an unresolved V gene in the studies checked, with the rest unexplained. This sample is represented by nearly 110,000 clones; 70% to 80% of them were singletons. Of the sample, more than 2% falls within the top ten clones. The sample was PBMCs. Receptors were obtained from a man aged 18 to 35 in good health and CMV-seronegative.

V is TRBV29-1 and J is TRBJ1-6, with 8 bases aligning to TRBD1. The CDR3 extends over 13 amino acids. V gave up 6 bases and J gave up 7 bases; unmatched junction bases: 5. From germline, CDR1 is SQVTM and CDR2 ANQGSEA. The CDR3 nucleotides read TGCAGCGTGAGACAGGGGATCAATTCACCCCTCCACTTT. It codes for CSVRQGINSPLHF.

J is TRBJ2-3 and V is TRBV19, with TRBD2 matching 7 bases. V dropped 0 bases and J dropped 5; count of bases not matched to a gene: 11. Germline V CDR1 and CDR2: LNHDA, SQIVND (reference sequence). There are 17 residues in the CDR3. CDR3 sequence (DNA): TGTGCCAGTAGTATAGAGGGAGGTGTGAAGCGGGGAGATACGCAGTATTTT. Translation gives CASSIEGGVKRGDTQYF.

This clone was observed a handful of times. The rearrangement uses TRBV5-4 and TRBJ2-2; TRBD1 agrees at 8 bases. The CDR3 totals 15 residues. The V segment lost 0 bases and the J segment 7 bases; nucleotides outside the gene matches: 5. Germline V gives CDR1 SGHNT, CDR2 YYREEE (reference sequence). CDR3: CASSLAQGVVGELFF. CDR3 coding DNA: TGTGCCAGCAGCTTGGCACAGGGGGTCGTCGGGGAGCTGTTTTTT.

The V and J genes are TRBV11-2 and TRBJ2-7; 8 nucleotides match TRBD1. The CDR3 is 18 amino acids. The germline V gene has CDR1 SGHAT and CDR2 FQNNGV. The J segment lost 2 bases and the V segment lost 3 bases, leaving 15 bases of the junction unmatched. The CDR3 DNA is TGTGCCAGCAGCTTGATCGGGACAGGCGAAAGAAACCCCTACGAGCAGTACTTC. Its translation is CASSLIGTGERNPYEQYF.

This chain joins TRBV19 and TRBJ2-3; 10 bases map to TRBD1. With 3 bases clipped from V and 5 bases from J, the junction kept 5 bases outside the gene matches. CDR3 length equals 15 residues. Germline CDR1 is LNHDA and CDR2 is SQIVND (reference sequence). The CDR3 is CASSMGGQGRDTQYF. The CDR3 region has the DNA TGTGCCAGTAGTATGGGGGGACAGGGGAGAGATACGCAGTATTTT.

This clone was observed a few times. The chain recombines TRBV11-2 with TRBJ2-3; a weak D match, TRBD2 (6 bases). Trimming stripped 6 bases from V and 5 bases from J, with 9 bases between. The germline CDR1 and CDR2 sequences are SGHAT and FQNNGV. The CDR3 length is 12 residues. CDR3 DNA sequence: TGTGCCAGCAGGAGAGCGGGAGATACGCAGTATTTT. This codes for CASRRAGDTQYF. The whole variable domain, filled in from reference TRBV11-2 and TRBJ2-3, reads EAGVAQSPRYKIIEKRQSVAFWCNPISGHATLYWYQQILGQGPKLLIQFQNNGVVDDSQLPKDRFSAERLKGVDSTLKIQPAKLEDSAVYLCASRRAGDTQYFGPGTRLTVL.

This clone was detected once. This rearrangement joins TRBV2 to TRBJ2-2; TRBD1 matches 9 bases. Losses at the gene ends were 4 bases for V and 4 bases for J; bases not matched to a gene: 10. CDR1 SNHLY and CDR2 FYNNEI come from the germline V gene. The length of the CDR3 is 17 residues. CDR3 residues: CASSAEWTGDTTGELFF. The CDR3 DNA follows: TGTGCCAGCAGTGCGGAGTGGACAGGGGATACCACCGGGGAGCTGTTTTTT.

This clone was recorded only once. This chain connects TRBV5-8 to TRBJ1-4, with 7 bases lining up with TRBD1. The CDR3 totals 15 residues. Looked up from germline, CDR1 is SGHTS and CDR2 is YDEGEE. J lost 7 bases, V lost 0 bases, and 6 bases had no gene match. The CDR3 loop is CASSLGSRDSEKLFF. The CDR3 DNA follows: TGTGCCAGCAGCTTGGGGAGCCGGGACAGTGAAAAACTGTTTTTT.

The chain employs TRBV4-1 and TRBJ1-5; tentatively, D is TRBD1 (5 bases). Between the trimmed V and J ends, which lost 1 base and 1 base, there was a span of 14 bases. Germline CDR1 MGHRA, CDR2 YSYEKL. CDR3 length: 17 amino acids. This CDR3 reads CASSQGLLGRSNQPQHF. The CDR3 nucleotides read TGCGCCAGCAGCCAAGGGTTGTTGGGGCGGAGCAATCAGCCCCAGCATTTT.